The entry that follows covers one TCR beta chain sequence. Its antigen remains unknown. One end of the junction varies from germline; a read error may be responsible. Blood RNA came from unsorted whole blood; germline DNA was also extracted. Patients in the cohort were treatment-naive and living with chronic HBV infection. These data are taken from a study of tumor-infiltrating lymphocytes in primary liver carcinoma. Study at large: Each of the growths was stage T1-T3 N0M0, extending about 4 to 11 cm across. Study-level points and caveats: Samples were bulk unsorted, so CD4+ and CD8+ repertoires were not compared. Tumor region pairs outstripped tumor-adjacent and tumor-blood pairs in overlap.

The CDR3 spans 15 residues. Germline assignment: CDR1 ENHRY and CDR2 SYGVKD. A constant-region primer served to make TCR beta cDNA from about 530 ng total RNA. Modified slightly, ARM-PCR produced TCR beta libraries over three nested multiplex PCR rounds. A C-beta reverse primer and TRBV1-TRBV30 forward primers served in each of the first two PCR rounds, at 10 cycles apiece. Each CDR3 protein is one row after TCRdb ran MiXCR on the multiplex PCR reads. The repertoire holds approximately 330,000 distinct CDR3 sequences, with about two thirds as singletons. The sequencing input was peripheral blood. The clonotype comes from a man aged 35-49 years with primary liver carcinoma and hepatitis B virus infection. The chain uses TRBV10-3 and TRBJ1-5; 9 positions match TRBD1. CDR3 sequence reads: CAISAGTGLGQLQHF. The DNA for the CDR3 is TGTGCCATCAGTGCCGGGACAGGGCTTGGTCAGCTCCAGCATTTT.